The clone carrying this T cell receptor beta chain was found once. What it binds is not known. The data stem from a study of Ad26.COV2.S vaccination and SARS-CoV-2 variants. General study results and limits: People who got the vaccine or the placebo had similar non-spike TCR breadth. Vaccine recipients had higher spike-specific TCR breadth than placebo recipients.

This CDR3 contains 15 residues. Trimming shortened V by 7 bases and J by 5 bases, and 17 bases separated the two germline ends. Germline V gene sequence: CDR1 LNHDA, CDR2 SQIVND (reference sequence). Sample treatment: around 19 received Ad26.COV2.S at low or high dose, single or two shots; about 5 received placebo; per-sample allocation not given. The investigators took samples on day 63 after the first vaccine or placebo injection. The assay was immunoSEQ multiplex PCR, and TCRdb's table has in-frame clones only and misses some. Found here are hundreds of thousands of clones, roughly 85% of them singletons; the top ten hold about 3.3%.

The chain links TRBV19 to TRBJ2-2; the D gene is possibly TRBD1 (5 bases). The sequence was collected from a person between 18 and 60 years old who received the Ad26.COV2.S COVID-19 vaccine or a placebo. Source: peripheral blood, taken in a trial of Ad26.COV2.S vaccine versus placebo. The CDR3: CASIGRAGSTGELFF. The CDR3 DNA reads TGTGCCAGTATTGGTAGGGCAGGGTCAACCGGGGAGCTGTTTTTT. Full variable domain (missing parts from reference TRBV19 and TRBJ2-2): DGGITQSPKYLFRKEGQNVTLSCEQNLNHDAMYWYRQDPGQGLRLIYYSQIVNDFQKGDIAEGYSVSREKKESFPLTVTSAQKNPTAFYLCASIGRAGSTGELFFGEGSRLTVL.